This T cell receptor (beta chain) was sequenced in a study of cytomegalovirus exposure and HLA in healthy donors (TCRdb year 2017). Describing the broader study: An earlier analysis of roughly 500 of the donors reported approximately 300 Gb of sequence data and around 100 million unique TCR beta sequences obtained from about 179 million T cells. An early release that covered approximately 600 HLA-typed donors contained approximately 320 gigabases of sequencing data and roughly 84 million unique TCR sequences. Of the approximately 370 genotyped donors, roughly 76% were placed in the genetic ancestry cluster associated with self-reported Caucasian donors. The study was designed to test whether signatures of past pathogen exposure could be identified by cataloging public T cell receptors. The study used immunosequencing to profile the T cell repertoires of approximately 630 subjects and linked those repertoires to cytomegalovirus serostatus. A separate validation cohort of approximately 130 different subjects was used in addition to the approximately 670-subject first cohort. To predict cytomegalovirus infection status, the study combined high-throughput TCR immunosequencing, statistical association of individual TCRs with disease status, and machine learning. To study patterns of TCR occurrence, a later analysis re-analyzed previously published TCR beta repertoires from 550 to 800 donors and added high-resolution HLA genotyping. In the later analysis, no new phenotypic data were used to find candidate immune exposures; instead, reliance was placed on TCR beta sequences and their occurrence across donors. An earlier analysis of 587 of the donors used high-throughput TCR beta sequencing to judge whether each TCR beta V gene segment behaved as functional or pseudogenic. Donor age, sex, ethnicity and CMV serostatus were compiled alongside the repertoire data. A later genetic analysis took genome-wide SNP genotypes for 398 of the 666 donors and used that subset as a discovery cohort. All discovery cohort repertoires had been generated on a single sequencing platform. HLA typing included class I and class II loci at four-digit resolution. The number of typed donors differed by locus: about 620-640 for A, B, C, DRB1 and DQB1; 500 to 550 for DQA1; some 590 for DPA1; and some 470 for DPB1. Several DR-DQ haplotypes were treated as single units for association and clustering because of strong linkage in the cohort. Across 398 genotyped donors of the cohort, an average of approximately 240,000 unique TCR beta nucleotide sequences per donor were sequenced, and about a sixth of those sequences were non-productive.

V was cut back by 8 bases and J by 0 bases, leaving a gap of 22 bases between them. From the cysteine through the phenylalanine, the CDR3 covers 17 amino acids. CDR3 DNA only is kept here, 51 bases in frame from base 1. Based on the germline V gene, the CDR1 and CDR2 sequences are SNHLY and FYNNEI. The library was built by means of the immunoSEQ multiplex PCR assay. For the multiplex PCR, a mixture combining 60 forward primers for TCR Vbeta segments and 13 reverse primers for TCR Jbeta segments was used. A multiplex PCR assay on genomic DNA amplified the CDR3 region of rearranged TCR beta genes. The Illumina HiSeq System was used to sequence the amplified TCR beta libraries as 87-base-pair reads. As for the authors' bioinformatics: Across the 700 or so repertoires, a later analysis counted 80 million or so unique TCR beta chains, roughly 11 million of which were shared by at least two donors. To remove PCR and sequencing errors, raw reads were error-corrected and collapsed into unique sequences using a nearest-neighbor algorithm that merged closely related sequences. CDR3 sequences were aligned to IMGT reference sequences to assign V, D and J gene segments. Each retained sequence needed at least a six-nucleotide match to both a V gene segment and a J gene segment. Rearrangements were classified as productive when the CDR3 lacked stop codons and remained in frame with V and J, and all other rearrangements were classified as non-productive. Following IMGT convention, CDR3 was defined as the stretch from the second conserved V-encoded cysteine to the conserved J-encoded phenylalanine. In an earlier analysis of 500 to 650 of the donors, sequences lacking an unambiguous match to a single V gene segment were excluded. An earlier analysis of fewer than 650 of the donors classified V segments as functional when productive rearrangements were above 56.7% and as segregating when the standard deviation between donors was above 5%. A statistical classification framework was developed to diagnose cytomegalovirus status using the catalog of TCR beta chain sequences. A later analysis assigned V and J genes by comparing TCR nucleotide sequences with IMGT/GENE-DB human TR gene sequences. The TCRdist pipeline was used in a later analysis to assign CDR3 sequences and most-parsimonious VDJ recombination scenarios. In a later analysis, each TCR beta chain was defined by its CDR3 amino acid sequence together with its V-gene family, and reads lacking a unique V-gene family were excluded. To address suspected cross-contamination and a sequencing artifact, a later analysis removed around 600 highly shared, low-generation-probability nucleotide sequences. In a later analysis, a clonal expansion index for each public chain was calculated from normalized within-repertoire ranks of inferred template counts. A later analysis computed generation probabilities with a VDJ recombination model fitted to out-of-frame rearrangements, and checked the results against IGoR. In a later analysis, hypergeometric tests were used to score TCR-TCR, TCR-HLA and TCR-CMV co-occurrence, with a repertoire-size bias correction applied to TCR pairs. A later analysis estimated false discovery rates by permuting HLA or CMV assignments 20 times. A later analysis grouped co-occurring TCRs with DBSCAN, adding TCRdist sequence similarity when clustering within HLA-allele-positive subsets. Co-occurrence clustering excluded repertoires with fewer than 30,000 or more than 120,000 public chains, plus five with anomalous nucleotide sharing. TCRdb stores this immuneACCESS table with in-frame sequences only. Part of the clones is absent; in the studies checked, under half of the shortfall reflects unresolved V genes, and no reason is known for the rest. The DNA was the basis for D and trimming; V, J and clone size are from that table. The table for this sample lists 150,000 to 200,000 clones; more than 70% of them were counted only once. The ten most abundant clones make up approximately 0.26% of the sample.

Here is what the overall study found, with its caveats: A later analysis found that TCR association rates varied across HLA loci, with DRB1 alleles showing the most associated TCRs and HLA-C alleles the fewest. Because HLA typing was unavailable for some donors at each locus, only the typed subset was used in association tests. It was suggested by the authors that the approach could potentially be generalized to other disease states and immunological phenotypes. In vitro tests confirmed that a few of the cytomegalovirus-associated TCR beta chains recognize cytomegalovirus antigens. V-gene and J-gene trimming of TCR beta chains was associated with a missense DCLRE1C variant in a later genetic analysis, and the association was replicated in an independent cohort. The study gave a list of 150 to 200 TCR beta chains associated with cytomegalovirus. At a false discovery rate of 0.05, a later analysis linked some 17,000 TCR beta sequences to specific HLA alleles. According to a later genetic analysis, donors in an Asian-associated ancestry cluster had fewer N-insertions in productive TCRs than the approximately 690-donor mean. A further reported finding was that TCR beta sequences accurately predicted the HLA-A and HLA-B alleles for most subjects in the first cohort. The only immune exposure information available for the cohort was CMV serostatus. A later analysis found that most CMV-associated TCR beta chains appeared HLA-restricted, with HLA associations seemingly driven largely by CMV exposure. A later analysis found that HLA-associated TCR beta chains were more clonally expanded and had lower generation probabilities than equally common non-associated chains. In an earlier analysis of about 540 of the donors, most TCR beta V segments were observed in productive rearrangements about 90% or about 30% of the time, broadly matching IMGT annotations. Because counts were too low, roughly 17 rarely observed V segments, including chromosome 9 orphons, were left out of the earlier analysis of about 620 of the donors. Most TCR sequences were seen in very few donors, while some public TCRs were found in many individuals. Linkage disequilibrium might explain the correlated functional status among segregating V segments, but an unknown experimental factor could not be excluded. Because the 87-base-pair reads could not distinguish some IMGT-functional V segments, including TRBV6-2 and TRBV6-3, those segments were excluded. Several of the top co-occurrence clusters appeared to be linked to parvovirus B19, influenza, CMV and Epstein-Barr virus, according to a later analysis. The cohort was sequenced for TCR beta chains only, and without alpha or paired-chain data the features that could be detected were limited. Roughly uniform sequencing depth across donors was assumed in presence/absence analyses, although this assumption may not hold. Cytomegalovirus status was reported to be diagnosed by the classifier with high specificity and sensitivity in both the original and validation cohorts. A group of highly shared sequence variants was considered likely to be a technical artifact of the sequencing pipeline. Assigning TCR associations to individual alleles was difficult when HLA alleles, especially DR and DQ, strongly co-occurred.

As concerns this clone: There is no known antigen for this receptor. No quality values exist for individual bases; no much larger clone is one base distant.

In total, about 650 healthy bone marrow donors made up the cohort. All cohort members were sampled while nominally healthy, although unrecorded immune exposures were likely present. The donor tested CMV seronegative, placing the donor among the 350 to 400 seronegative members of the cohort. A peripheral blood sample was collected from each donor, and TCR beta sequencing was performed on peripheral blood mononuclear cells. The Qiagen DNeasy Blood Extraction Kit was used to extract genomic DNA from the blood cell samples. This sequence was found in a boy aged 10-17 years in good health and CMV-seronegative. Sequences were obtained from PBMCs. The rearranged chain carries TRBV2 and TRBJ1-2; TRBD1 is possibly the D segment (5 matching bases). The CDR3 reads as follows: CASPNQRKDTPNYGYTF. The sequenced DNA: TGTGCCAGCCCAAACCAAAGGAAGGACACTCCTAACTATGGCTACACCTTC.